The clone carrying this TCR beta chain turned up a few times. Its antigen is unidentified. The data are from a study of identical twins. Study-level results: Insertion counts were lower in abundant cord blood beta clonotypes, a trend that memory repertoires did not show. Conclusions came from cross-sectional statistical analysis, not from following the same donors.

TCRdb used MiXCR to reprocess the 5' RACE reads, holding one entry per CDR3 protein. The sample has about 470,000 distinct CDR3 sequences, 24% seen once; the top ten hold 2.5% to 3.5%. V was trimmed by 4 bases and J by 3 bases, leaving 14 bases between them. The CDR3 has 14 amino acids. Germline V gene data show CDR1 as DFQATT and CDR2 as SNEGSKA (reference sequence). These data are also associated with another study on T cells expressing NK-cell markers.

This sequence joins TRBV20-1 and TRBJ2-3; D perhaps matches TRBD2 (6 bases). Sequencing was done on a sample of CD4+ T cells sorted from blood. This TCR came from a woman younger than 35 in good health. CDR3 in amino acids: CSAKAGRGTDTQYF. CDR3 in DNA: TGCAGTGCTAAGGCCGGGAGAGGAACAGATACGCAGTATTTT.